Presented here are 23 T cell receptor beta chains from one specimen sequenced in a study of preoperative IRX-2 immunotherapy in early breast cancer. This table comes from immunoSEQ multiplex PCR, and its TCRdb copy is limited to in-frame clones, with some not included. This table holds some 29,000 clones, nearly 90% found once. The treatment: preoperative locoregional IRX-2 cytokine immunotherapy. This sample was gathered from a patient treated with IRX-2 immunotherapy. The origin of the receptors is a human donor with breast cancer.

This sequence joins TRBV9 and TRBJ1-1; D ambiguous. CDR1 is SGDLS, CDR2 YYNGEE, per germline. Trimming removed 4 bases from V and 6 bases from J, with 13 bases in between. The CDR3 spans 13 residues. CDR3: CASSTRPAAEAFF. CDR3 sequence (DNA): TGTGCCAGCAGCACCCGGCCAGCGGCTGAAGCTTTCTTT.

The chain carries TRBV5-4 and TRBJ2-5; D gene unclear. The CDR3 sequence is 14 residues long. CDR1 SGHNT and CDR2 YYREEE come from the germline V gene (reference sequence). Trimming removed 2 bases from V and 3 bases from J, with 11 bases in between. The CDR3 coding sequence is TGTGCCAGCAGCTTCAGAGTCGGCGAAGAGACCCAGTACTTC. Its translation is CASSFRVGEETQYF.

The gene calls are TRBV6-1 and TRBJ1-1; D remains unclear. The ends were cut back, 11 bases at V and 3 bases at J, with 16 bases in the middle. CDR3 length: 13 amino acids. Per the germline V gene, CDR1 is MNHNS and CDR2 is SASEGT. CDR3: CAQAKDRDTEAFF. The CDR3 nucleotides are TGTGCCCAAGCAAAGGACCGGGACACTGAAGCTTTCTTT.

The chain employs TRBV19 and TRBJ2-7; perhaps TRBD2 as D (5 bases). Trimming took off 3 bases at V and 2 bases at J, with 8 bases between the two ends. Germline CDR1 and CDR2: LNHDA and SQIVND (reference sequence). The CDR3 contains 13 residues. CDR3 sequence reads: CASSIRGTYEQYF. Here the CDR3 DNA reads TGTGCCAGTAGTATTCGGGGAACCTACGAGCAGTACTTC.

This clone was found once. V and J are TRBV18 and TRBJ2-2; D remains ambiguous. Trimming took 1 base from V and 0 from J, leaving 6 bases between them. In germline, CDR1 is KGHSH, CDR2 LQKENI. This CDR3 comprises 15 residues. The CDR3 region has the DNA TGTGCCAGCTCACCACAGGTTACGAACACCGGGGAGCTGTTTTTT. Translation gives CASSPQVTNTGELFF.

This clone has a single count. The chain recombines TRBV7-2 with TRBJ1-1, with D possibly being TRBD1 (5 bases). In germline, CDR1 is SGHTA, CDR2 FQGNSA. Trimming left V 6 bases short and J 2 bases short, with 16 bases between. The CDR3 is 15 residues long. CDR3 residues: CASRTGAAGNTEAFF. CDR3 in DNA: TGTGCCAGCAGAACCGGGGCCGCCGGAAACACTGAAGCTTTCTTT. Variable domain in full (rest from reference TRBV7-2 and TRBJ1-1): GAGVSQSPSNKVTEKGKDVELRCDPISGHTALYWYRQSLGQGLEFLIYFQGNSAPDKSGLPSDRFSAERTGGSVSTLTIQRTQQEDSAVYLCASRTGAAGNTEAFFGQGTRLTVV.

V and J are TRBV21-1 and TRBJ2-7; the table's D gene call, TRBD2, was not cross checked with the DNA. TRBV21-1 is a known pseudogene. The CDR3 has 16 amino acids. The DNA of the CDR3 is TGTGCCAGCAGCAAAGGGGGTACTAGCGCTTGTTACGAGCAGTACTTC. Translation: CASSKGGTSACYEQYF.

This clone appeared a few times. The chain uses TRBV10-3 and TRBJ2-7; 11 bases are shared with TRBD2. The CDR3 length is 16 residues. Germline V gene data show CDR1 as ENHRY and CDR2 as SYGVKD. J gave up 7 bases and V 4 bases, and 12 bases lay outside the gene matches. This chain's CDR3 is CAISAYLLAGAREQYF. CDR3 DNA: TGTGCCATCAGTGCCTACCTACTAGCGGGAGCTAGGGAGCAGTACTTC.

This chain connects TRBV10-1 to TRBJ2-5, with D perhaps TRBD1 or TRBD2 (5 bases each). Between the trimmed V and J ends, which lost 0 bases and 3 bases, there was a span of 11 bases. The CDR3 contains 15 residues. The germline CDR1 and CDR2 sequences are WNHNN and SYGVQD (reference sequence). Here the CDR3 DNA reads TGCGCCAGCAGTGAGTCGGGGGTTACCGAAGAGACCCAGTACTTC. Protein: CASSESGVTEETQYF.

The genes are TRBV6-5 and TRBJ1-2; weak D call: TRBD1 (5 bases). Germline CDR1 MNHEY, CDR2 SVGAGI. This CDR3 spans 15 amino acids. V lost 2 bases and J 9 bases, leaving 19 bases between the germline ends. CDR3 bases: TGTGCCAGCAGTTACGGGGCCCGGACGCTCTTAAGCTACACCTTC. Protein sequence: CASSYGARTLLSYTF.

This clone is a singleton in its sample. V and J are TRBV5-1 and TRBJ2-3; either TRBD1 or TRBD2 may supply D (5 bases each). The CDR3 has 14 amino acids. CDR1 is SGHRS, CDR2 YFSETQ, per germline. Deletions cut 4 bases from V and 2 bases from J, with 11 bases between. The CDR3 loop reads CASSDGTNTDTQYF. The CDR3 bases are TGCGCCAGCAGCGACGGGACCAACACAGATACGCAGTATTTT. The variable domain in full, with the rest retrieved from reference TRBV5-1 and TRBJ2-3, is KAGVTQTPRYLIKTRGQQVTLSCSPISGHRSVSWYQQTPGQGLQFLFEYFSETQRNKGNFPGRFSGRQFSNSRSEMNVSTLELGDSALYLCASSDGTNTDTQYFGPGTRLTVL.

V gene TRBV6-6 combines with J gene TRBJ2-3, with D possibly being TRBD1 (6 bases). CDR1 and CDR2 from the germline V gene are MNHNY and SVGAGI (reference sequence). This CDR3 contains 15 residues. With 2 bases removed from V and 0 bases from J, the gap between germline ends came to 9 bases. The CDR3 nucleotides are TGTGCCAGCAGTTACATGCAGGGGAGCACAGATACGCAGTATTTT. The encoded protein is CASSYMQGSTDTQYF.

The CDR3 spells CAISKAGGPEGELFF. The CDR3 nucleotides are TGTGCCATCAGTAAAGCGGGGGGGCCGGAAGGGGAGCTGTTTTTT. J is TRBJ2-2 and V is TRBV10-3, with TRBD2 matching 10 bases. The germline gives CDR1 ENHRY, CDR2 SYGVKD. J was trimmed by 8 bases and V by 5 bases; bases with no gene match: 8. The length of the CDR3 is 15 residues.

V usage is TRBV28 and J usage is TRBJ2-7; D is possibly TRBD1 (5 bases). The germline gives CDR1 MDHEN, CDR2 SYDVKM. Trimming pared 2 bases from V and 2 bases from J, leaving 13 bases between. The CDR3 length is 15 residues. Here the CDR3 reads CASSLGQGLTYEQYF. In DNA, the CDR3 is TGTGCCAGCAGTTTAGGGCAGGGATTAACCTACGAGCAGTACTTC.

The chain joins TRBV7-6 to TRBJ2-3; 8 bases align to TRBD2. The germline V gene has CDR1 SGHVS and CDR2 FNYEAQ. CDR3 length: 19 residues. V was pared by 4 bases and J by 5 bases, with 20 bases of the junction left unmatched. The CDR3 region has the DNA TGTGCCAGCAGCTCCCCCGGTCGAACTAGCGGAATTCGGGGAGATACGCAGTATTTT. Its translation: CASSSPGRTSGIRGDTQYF.

The chain combines TRBV27 with TRBJ2-7; D uncertain. Germline CDR1 and CDR2: MNHEY and SMNVEV (reference sequence). Between the trimmed V and J ends, which lost 0 bases and 10 bases, there was a span of 13 bases. The CDR3 runs to 13 residues. CDR3 bases: TGTGCCAGCAGTTTATCGGGCTCAAGGGTTCAGTACTTC. This gives the protein CASSLSGSRVQYF.

V is TRBV10-2 and J is TRBJ2-2; D may correspond to TRBD1 or TRBD2 (5 bases each). Trimming took 5 bases from V and 0 from J, leaving 10 bases between them. Germline V CDR1 and CDR2: WSHSY, SAAADI. CDR3 size: 15 residues. CDR3 nucleotide sequence: TGCGCCAGCAGTCCCGGGACCTCGAACACCGGGGAGCTGTTTTTT. This sequence encodes CASSPGTSNTGELFF.

The gene calls are TRBV4-1 and TRBJ1-1; D gene uncertain. V shed 1 base and J shed 4 bases, with 16 bases lying between them. CDR1 is MGHRA and CDR2 is YSYEKL in the germline V gene. The CDR3 extends over 16 amino acids. CDR3 amino acids: CASSQGLKPYVTEAFF. CDR3 in DNA: TGCGCCAGCAGCCAAGGATTAAAGCCTTATGTCACTGAAGCTTTCTTT.

CDR3: CASSLDEGTGELFF. The CDR3 region has the DNA TGTGCCAGCAGTTTAGATGAGGGGACCGGGGAGCTGTTTTTT. V usage is TRBV27 and J usage is TRBJ2-2; D may be TRBD1 or TRBD2 (5 bases each). CDR3 length: 14 residues. V lost 2 bases and J 5 bases, leaving 9 bases between the germline ends. The germline V gene has CDR1 MNHEY and CDR2 SMNVEV (reference sequence).

The V call is TRBV28, the J call TRBJ2-5; D is ambiguous. The V end was cut by 2 bases, the J end by 0 bases, with 22 bases between. Germline CDR1 MDHEN, CDR2 SYDVKM. The CDR3 is 19 residues long. This chain's CDR3 is CASSLLSTASITHQETQYF. Written as DNA, the CDR3 is TGTGCCAGCAGTTTACTAAGTACGGCCTCCATTACACACCAAGAGACCCAGTACTTC.

V and J are TRBV5-1 and TRBJ2-2, with a possible D match to TRBD2 (6 bases). The CDR3 consists of 13 residues. CDR1 is SGHRS and CDR2 is YFSETQ in the germline V gene. Trimming removed 6 bases at V and 2 bases at J, with 8 bases between. The DNA for the CDR3 is TGCGCCAGCAACGGGGGTAACACCGGGGAGCTGTTTTTT. Its protein product is CASNGGNTGELFF.

The chain has TRBV27 and TRBJ2-2; D is uncertain. V lost 8 bases and J lost 3, with 10 bases in between. CDR1 MNHEY and CDR2 SMNVEV come from the germline V gene (reference sequence). CDR3 size: 13 residues. The CDR3 region has the DNA TGTGCCAGCTCGCCAGGTGACACCGGGGAGCTGTTTTTT. The encoded protein is CASSPGDTGELFF.

The genes are TRBV10-2 and TRBJ2-1, with 10 bases lining up with TRBD1. Germline CDR1 WSHSY, CDR2 SAAADI. This CDR3 contains 15 residues. J was trimmed by 10 bases and V by 6 bases; bases with no gene match: 12. Written as DNA, the CDR3 is TGCGCCAGCAGGGAGACAGGGGGCGCGAGAGGGGAGCAGTTCTTC. This codes for CASRETGGARGEQFF.